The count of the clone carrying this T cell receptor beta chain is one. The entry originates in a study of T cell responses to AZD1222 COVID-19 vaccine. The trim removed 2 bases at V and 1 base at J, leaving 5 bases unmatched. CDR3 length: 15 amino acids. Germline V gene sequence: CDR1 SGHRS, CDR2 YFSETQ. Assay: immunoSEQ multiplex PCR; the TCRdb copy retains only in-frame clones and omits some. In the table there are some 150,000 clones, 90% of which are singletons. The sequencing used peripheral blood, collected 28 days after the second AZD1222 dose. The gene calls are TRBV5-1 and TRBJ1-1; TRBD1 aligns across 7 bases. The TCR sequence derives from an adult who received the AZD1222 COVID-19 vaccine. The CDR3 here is CASSLPGQQNTEAFF. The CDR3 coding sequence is TGCGCCAGCAGCTTACCGGGACAGCAGAACACTGAAGCTTTCTTT.